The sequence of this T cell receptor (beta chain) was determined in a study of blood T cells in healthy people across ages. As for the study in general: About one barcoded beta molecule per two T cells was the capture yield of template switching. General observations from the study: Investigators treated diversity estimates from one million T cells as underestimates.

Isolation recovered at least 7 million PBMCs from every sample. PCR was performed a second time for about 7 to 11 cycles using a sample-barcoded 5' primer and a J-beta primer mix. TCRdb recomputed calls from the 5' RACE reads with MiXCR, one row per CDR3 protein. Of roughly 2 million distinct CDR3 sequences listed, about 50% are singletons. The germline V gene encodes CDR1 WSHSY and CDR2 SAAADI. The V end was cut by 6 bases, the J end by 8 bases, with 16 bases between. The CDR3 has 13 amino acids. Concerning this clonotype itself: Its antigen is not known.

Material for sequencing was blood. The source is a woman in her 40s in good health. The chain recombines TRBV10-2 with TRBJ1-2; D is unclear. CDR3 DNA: TGCGCCAGCAGAGGGCTCCAGTTGGGGGGCTACACCTTC. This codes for CASRGLQLGGYTF.